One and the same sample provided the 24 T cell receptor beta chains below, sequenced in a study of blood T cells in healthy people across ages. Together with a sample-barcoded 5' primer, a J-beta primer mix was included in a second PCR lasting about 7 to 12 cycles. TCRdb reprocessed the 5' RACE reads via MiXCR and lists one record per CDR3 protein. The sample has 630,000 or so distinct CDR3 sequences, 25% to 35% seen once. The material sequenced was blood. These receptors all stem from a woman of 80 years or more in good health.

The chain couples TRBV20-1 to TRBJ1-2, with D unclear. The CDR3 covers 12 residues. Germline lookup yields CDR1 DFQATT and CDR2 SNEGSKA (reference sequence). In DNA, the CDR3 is TGCAGGGGATCCTCCGAAGGCCGTGGCTACACCTTC. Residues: CRGSSEGRGYTF.

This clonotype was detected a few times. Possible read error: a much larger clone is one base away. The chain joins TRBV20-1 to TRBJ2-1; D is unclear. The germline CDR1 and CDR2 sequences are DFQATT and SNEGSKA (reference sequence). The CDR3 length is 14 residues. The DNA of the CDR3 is TGCAGTGCTTTGGCCCCGAGCTCCAACAATGAGCAGTTCTTC. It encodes CSALAPSSNNEQFF.

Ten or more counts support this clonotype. In DNA form, the CDR3 reads TGTGCCAGCAGCTTAGGTCTAGCGTCCTCCTACGAGCAGTACTTC. Encoded protein: CASSLGLASSYEQYF. The rearrangement joins TRBV7-2 to TRBJ2-7, with D maybe TRBD2 (6 bases). Looked up from germline, CDR1 is SGHTA and CDR2 is FQGNSA. Trimming removed 1 base from V and 0 bases from J, with 10 bases in between. There are 15 residues in the CDR3.

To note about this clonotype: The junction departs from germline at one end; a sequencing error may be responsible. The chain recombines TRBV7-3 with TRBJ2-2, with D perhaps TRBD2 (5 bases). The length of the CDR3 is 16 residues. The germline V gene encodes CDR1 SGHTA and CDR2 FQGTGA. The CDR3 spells CASGLAGGLVAGELFF. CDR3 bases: TGTGCCAGCGGCTTAGCAGGCGGGTTGGTCGCCGGGGAGCTGTTTTTT.

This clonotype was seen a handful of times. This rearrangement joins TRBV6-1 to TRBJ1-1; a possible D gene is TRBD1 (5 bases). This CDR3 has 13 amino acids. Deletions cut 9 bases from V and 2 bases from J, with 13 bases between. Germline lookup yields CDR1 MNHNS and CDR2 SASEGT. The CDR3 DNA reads TGTGCCAGTGGGGACGGAAGAAACACTGAAGCTTTCTTT. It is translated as CASGDGRNTEAFF.

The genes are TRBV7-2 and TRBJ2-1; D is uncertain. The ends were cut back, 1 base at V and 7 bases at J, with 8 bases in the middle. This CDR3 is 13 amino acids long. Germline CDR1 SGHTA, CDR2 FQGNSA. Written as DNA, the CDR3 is TGTGCCAGCAGCTTAGAACTGTTTAATGAGCAGTTCTTC. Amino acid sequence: CASSLELFNEQFF.

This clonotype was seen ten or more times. The CDR3 region is CASSPYGGMGETQYF. The CDR3 bases are TGTGCCAGCAGCCCATACGGGGGGATGGGGGAGACCCAGTACTTC. The rearrangement joins TRBV7-8 to TRBJ2-5; 7 bases match TRBD2. Germline CDR1 and CDR2: SGHVS and FQNEAQ. The V segment lost 5 bases and the J segment 5 bases; nucleotides outside the gene matches: 11. The CDR3 runs to 15 residues.

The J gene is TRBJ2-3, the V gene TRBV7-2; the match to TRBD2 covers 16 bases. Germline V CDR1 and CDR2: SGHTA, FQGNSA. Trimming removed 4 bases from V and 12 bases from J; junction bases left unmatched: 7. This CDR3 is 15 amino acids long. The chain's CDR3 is CASSSEGLAGGSQYF. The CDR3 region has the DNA TGTGCCAGCAGCTCAGAGGGACTAGCGGGGGGGAGTCAGTATTTT.

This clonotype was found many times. CDR3 region: CASSLPGVYGYTF. CDR3 coding DNA: TGTGCCAGCAGCTTACCAGGGGTATATGGCTACACCTTC. This chain joins TRBV7-3 and TRBJ1-2; D might be TRBD1 (6 bases). The germline CDR1 and CDR2 sequences are SGHTA and FQGTGA. Trimming pared 2 bases from V and 5 bases from J, leaving 9 bases between. The CDR3 covers 13 residues.

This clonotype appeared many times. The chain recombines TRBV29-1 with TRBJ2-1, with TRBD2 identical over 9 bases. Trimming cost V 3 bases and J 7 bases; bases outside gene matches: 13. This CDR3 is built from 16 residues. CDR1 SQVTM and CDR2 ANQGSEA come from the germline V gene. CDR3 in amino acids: CSVDRRGRGGQNEQFF. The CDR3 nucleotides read TGCAGCGTTGATCGGAGGGGGCGGGGGGGCCAAAATGAGCAGTTCTTC.

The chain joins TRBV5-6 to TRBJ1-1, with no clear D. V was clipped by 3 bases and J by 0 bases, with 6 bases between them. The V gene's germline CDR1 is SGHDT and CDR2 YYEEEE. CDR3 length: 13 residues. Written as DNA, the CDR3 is TGTGCCAGCAGCTCAGAGATGAACACTGAAGCTTTCTTT. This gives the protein CASSSEMNTEAFF.

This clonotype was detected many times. The CDR3 sequence is CASSLEGLAGGVEQFF. CDR3 DNA sequence: TGTGCCAGCAGCTTAGAGGGACTAGCGGGGGGCGTGGAGCAGTTCTTC. The chain is built from TRBV7-9 and TRBJ2-1, with TRBD2 matching 15 bases. Germline lookup yields CDR1 SEHNR and CDR2 FQNEAQ (reference sequence). This CDR3 comprises 16 residues. The trim removed 1 base at V and 10 bases at J, leaving 5 bases unmatched. Full variable domain (missing parts from reference TRBV7-9 and TRBJ2-1): DTGVSQNPRHKITKRGQNVTFRCDPISEHNRLYWYRQTLGQGPEFLTYFQNEAQLEKSRLLSDRFSAERPKGSFSTLEIQRTEQGDSAMYLCASSLEGLAGGVEQFFGPGTRLTVL.

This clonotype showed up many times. As DNA, the CDR3 is TGCGCCAGCAGCCCAGCAGCGGGGGAATACGAGCAGTACTTC. This sequence encodes CASSPAAGEYEQYF. The chain uses TRBV5-1 and TRBJ2-7; 8 nucleotides line up with TRBD2. Germline V gene sequence: CDR1 SGHRS, CDR2 YFSETQ. This CDR3 comprises 14 residues. J lost 4 bases, V lost 4 bases, and 7 bases had no gene match. The full variable domain, with the rest looked up from reference TRBV5-1 and TRBJ2-7, is KAGVTQTPRYLIKTRGQQVTLSCSPISGHRSVSWYQQTPGQGLQFLFEYFSETQRNKGNFPGRFSGRQFSNSRSEMNVSTLELGDSALYLCASSPAAGEYEQYFGPGTRLTVT.

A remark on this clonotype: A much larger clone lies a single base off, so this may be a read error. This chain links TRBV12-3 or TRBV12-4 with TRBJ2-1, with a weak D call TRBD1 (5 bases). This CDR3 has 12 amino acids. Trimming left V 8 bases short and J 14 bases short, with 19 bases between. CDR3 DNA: TGTGCCAGCGGTCCCAGGGTTCGGTTTAAGTTCTTC. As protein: CASGPRVRFKFF.

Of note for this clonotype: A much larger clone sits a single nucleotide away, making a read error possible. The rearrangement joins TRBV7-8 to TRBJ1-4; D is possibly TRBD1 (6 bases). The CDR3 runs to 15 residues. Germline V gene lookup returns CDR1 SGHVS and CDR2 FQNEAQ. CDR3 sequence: CASNLEGGRGEKLFF. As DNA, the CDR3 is TGTGCCAGCAACTTAGAAGGGGGAAGAGGCGAAAAACTGTTTTTT.

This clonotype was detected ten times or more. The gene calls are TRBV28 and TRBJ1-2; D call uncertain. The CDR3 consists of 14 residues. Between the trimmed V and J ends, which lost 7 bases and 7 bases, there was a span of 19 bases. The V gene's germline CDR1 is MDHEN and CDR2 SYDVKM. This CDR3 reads CASIPFEEGAGYTF. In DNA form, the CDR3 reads TGTGCCAGCATTCCTTTTGAAGAGGGAGCTGGCTACACCTTC.

The CDR3 DNA is TGTGCCATCAGTGAGTCGGGGGCGGCTAGCGGTTCCTACAATGAGCAGTTCTTC. Translation gives CAISESGAASGSYNEQFF. This chain joins TRBV10-3 and TRBJ2-1; D may be TRBD2 (7 bases). V was cut by 0 bases and J by 1 base, with 16 bases left in between. Per germline, CDR1 ENHRY and CDR2 SYGVKD. The CDR3 totals 18 residues.

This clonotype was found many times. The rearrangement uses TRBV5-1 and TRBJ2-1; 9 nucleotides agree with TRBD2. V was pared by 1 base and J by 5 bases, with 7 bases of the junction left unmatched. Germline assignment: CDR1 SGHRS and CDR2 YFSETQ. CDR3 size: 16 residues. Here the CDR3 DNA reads TGCGCCAGCAGCTTGAATCGCGGGGGGGCAAACAATGAGCAGTTCTTC. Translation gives CASSLNRGGANNEQFF.

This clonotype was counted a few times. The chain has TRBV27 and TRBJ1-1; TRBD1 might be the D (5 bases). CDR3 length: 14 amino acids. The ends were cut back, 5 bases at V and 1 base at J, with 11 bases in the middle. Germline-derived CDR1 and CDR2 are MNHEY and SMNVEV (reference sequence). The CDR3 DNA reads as TGTGCCAGCAGTCCAACGACAGCGAACACTGAAGCTTTCTTT. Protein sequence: CASSPTTANTEAFF.

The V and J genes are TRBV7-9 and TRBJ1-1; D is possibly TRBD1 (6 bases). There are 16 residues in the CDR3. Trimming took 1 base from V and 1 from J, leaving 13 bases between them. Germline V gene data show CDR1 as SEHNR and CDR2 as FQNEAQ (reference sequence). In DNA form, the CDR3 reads TGTGCCAGCAGCTTAGATGGCAGGGGCCAGAACACTGAAGCTTTCTTT. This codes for CASSLDGRGQNTEAFF.

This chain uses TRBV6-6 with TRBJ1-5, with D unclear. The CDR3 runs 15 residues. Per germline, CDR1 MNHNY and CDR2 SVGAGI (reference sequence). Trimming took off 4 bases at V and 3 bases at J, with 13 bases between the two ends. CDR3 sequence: CASSLNGVINQPQHF. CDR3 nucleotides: TGTGCCAGCAGTTTAAACGGGGTTATCAATCAGCCCCAGCATTTT.

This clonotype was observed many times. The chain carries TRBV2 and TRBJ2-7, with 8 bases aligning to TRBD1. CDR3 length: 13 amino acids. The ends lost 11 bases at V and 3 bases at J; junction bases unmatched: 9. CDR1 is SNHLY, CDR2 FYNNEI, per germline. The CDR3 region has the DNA TGTGCCGCATCCGGGACAGGAGTCTACGAGCAGTACTTC. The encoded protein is CAASGTGVYEQYF.

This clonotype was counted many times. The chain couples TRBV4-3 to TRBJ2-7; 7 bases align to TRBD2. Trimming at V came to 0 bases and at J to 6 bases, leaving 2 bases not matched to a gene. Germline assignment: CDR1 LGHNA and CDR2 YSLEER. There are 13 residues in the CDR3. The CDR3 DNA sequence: TGCGCCAGCAGCCAAGATAGCGGGTTCGAGCAGTACTTC. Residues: CASSQDSGFEQYF.

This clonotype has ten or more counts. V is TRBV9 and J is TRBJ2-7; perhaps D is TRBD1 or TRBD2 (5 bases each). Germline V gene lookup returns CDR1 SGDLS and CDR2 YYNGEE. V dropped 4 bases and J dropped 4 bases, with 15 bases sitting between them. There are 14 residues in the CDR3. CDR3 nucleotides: TGTGCCAGCAGCCCAGAAGGGGAGAGGTACGAGCAGTACTTC. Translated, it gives CASSPEGERYEQYF.